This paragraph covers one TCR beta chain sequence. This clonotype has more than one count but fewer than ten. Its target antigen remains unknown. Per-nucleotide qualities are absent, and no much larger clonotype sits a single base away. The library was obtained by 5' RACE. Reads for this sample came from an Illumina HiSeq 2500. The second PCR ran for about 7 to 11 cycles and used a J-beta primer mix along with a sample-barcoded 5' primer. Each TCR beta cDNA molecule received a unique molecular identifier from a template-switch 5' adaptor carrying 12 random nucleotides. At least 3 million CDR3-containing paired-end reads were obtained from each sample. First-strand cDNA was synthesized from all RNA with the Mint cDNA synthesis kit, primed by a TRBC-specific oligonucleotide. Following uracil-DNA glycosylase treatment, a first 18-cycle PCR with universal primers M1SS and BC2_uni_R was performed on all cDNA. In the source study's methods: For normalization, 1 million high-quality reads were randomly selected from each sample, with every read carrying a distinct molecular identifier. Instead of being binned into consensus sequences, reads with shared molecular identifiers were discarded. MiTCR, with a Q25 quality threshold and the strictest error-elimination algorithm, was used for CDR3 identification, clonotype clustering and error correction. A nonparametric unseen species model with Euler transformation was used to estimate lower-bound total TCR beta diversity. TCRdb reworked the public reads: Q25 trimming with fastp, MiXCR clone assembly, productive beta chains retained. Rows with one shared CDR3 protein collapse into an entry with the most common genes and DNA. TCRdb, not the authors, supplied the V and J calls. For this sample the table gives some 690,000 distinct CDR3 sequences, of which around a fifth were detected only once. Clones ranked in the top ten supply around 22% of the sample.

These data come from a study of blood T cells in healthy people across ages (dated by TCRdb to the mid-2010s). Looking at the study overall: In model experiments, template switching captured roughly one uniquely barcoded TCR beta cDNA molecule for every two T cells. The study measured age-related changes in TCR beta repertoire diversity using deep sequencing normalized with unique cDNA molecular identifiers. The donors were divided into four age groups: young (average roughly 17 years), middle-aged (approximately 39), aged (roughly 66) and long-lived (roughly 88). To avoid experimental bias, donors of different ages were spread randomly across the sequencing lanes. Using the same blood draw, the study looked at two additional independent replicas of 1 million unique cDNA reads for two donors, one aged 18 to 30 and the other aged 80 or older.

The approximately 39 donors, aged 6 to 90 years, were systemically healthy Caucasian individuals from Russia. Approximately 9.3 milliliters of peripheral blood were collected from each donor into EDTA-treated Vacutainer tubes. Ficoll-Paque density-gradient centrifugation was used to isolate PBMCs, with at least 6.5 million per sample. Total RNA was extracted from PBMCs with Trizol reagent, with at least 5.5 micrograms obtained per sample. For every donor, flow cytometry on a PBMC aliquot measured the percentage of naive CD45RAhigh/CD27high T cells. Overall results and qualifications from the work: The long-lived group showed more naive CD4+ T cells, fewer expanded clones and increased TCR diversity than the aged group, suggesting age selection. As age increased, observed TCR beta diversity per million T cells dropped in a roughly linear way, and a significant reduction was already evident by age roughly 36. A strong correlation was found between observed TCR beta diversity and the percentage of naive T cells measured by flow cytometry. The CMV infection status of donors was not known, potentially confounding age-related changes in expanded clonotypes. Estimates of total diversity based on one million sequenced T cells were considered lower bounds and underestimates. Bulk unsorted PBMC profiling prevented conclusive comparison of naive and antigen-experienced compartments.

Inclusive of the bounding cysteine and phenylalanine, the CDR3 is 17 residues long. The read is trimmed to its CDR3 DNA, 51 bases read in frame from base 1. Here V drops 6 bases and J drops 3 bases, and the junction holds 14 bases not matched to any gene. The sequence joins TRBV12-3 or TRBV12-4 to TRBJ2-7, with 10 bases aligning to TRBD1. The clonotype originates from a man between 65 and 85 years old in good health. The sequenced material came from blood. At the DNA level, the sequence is TGTGCCAGCAGATTATCGGCCAGTAGGGACAGGGGCTACGAGCAGTACTTC. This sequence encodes CASRLSASRDRGYEQYF.